This TCR beta chain was identified during a study of blood T cell repertoires in COVID-19. Overall study context: PBMCs, B-cell-depleted T cells, or T cells provided the cDNA or gDNA that made up the material.

A COVID-19 case had been met by exposed participants during the 2 weeks before study entry. V lost 3 bases, J lost 3 bases, and 7 bases stayed unmatched. This CDR3 spans 15 amino acids. Germline V CDR1 and CDR2: SGHAT, FQNNGV. This table comes from immunoSEQ multiplex PCR, and its TCRdb copy is limited to in-frame clones, with some not included. Here the sample spans 200,000 to 250,000 clones, about nine tenths being singletons. The chain joins TRBV11-2 to TRBJ1-1, with TRBD1 matching 7 bases. The source of this sequence is a man over 45 who had been exposed to COVID-19. Sequencing used PBMCs or T cells enriched from blood (not recorded which). The CDR3 DNA reads TGTGCCAGCAGCTTCCCGCAGGGGGAGCACACTGAAGCTTTCTTT. Residues: CASSFPQGEHTEAFF.